This T cell receptor beta chain stems from a study of blood T cell repertoires in COVID-19. Turning to the study itself: Both acute and convalescent COVID-19 samples were obtained from the United States, Italy and Spain. T cells, B-cell-depleted T cells, or PBMCs provided the cDNA or gDNA that served as material.

Original data processing: Amplification of reference gene primers provided the estimated nucleated cell counts. The table came from immunoSEQ multiplex PCR; TCRdb's copy has only in-frame clones and leaves some out. The V and J calls and the clone size are those of that table, but D and trimming were determined from the DNA. The repertoire holds 200,000 to 250,000 clones, with around 82% as singletons. Trimming took 4 bases from V and 0 from J, leaving 12 bases between them. Germline loops: CDR1 SNHLY, CDR2 FYNNEI. This CDR3 contains 15 residues. The chain combines TRBV2 with TRBJ1-1, with D hard to call. The material sequenced was peripheral blood. This clonotype was sampled from a human donor in a cohort sampled during active COVID-19. The CDR3 protein is CASSGPNQVNTEAFF. CDR3 in DNA: TGTGCCAGCAGTGGACCGAATCAGGTGAACACTGAAGCTTTCTTT.